The present T cell receptor beta chain was sequenced within a study of blood T cells in healthy people across ages (dated by TCRdb to about 2015). The study in broad terms: In model experiments, template switching captured about one uniquely barcoded TCR beta cDNA molecule for every two T cells. To avoid experimental bias, donors of different ages were spread randomly across the sequencing lanes. Four age groups were formed from the donors: young (average about 16 years), middle-aged (less than 40), aged (roughly 58) and long-lived (about 75). For two donors (one aged 18 to 29 and one aged 80 or older), the study analyzed two additional independent replicas of 1 million unique cDNA reads from the same blood draw. The study measured age-related changes in TCR beta repertoire diversity using deep sequencing normalized with unique cDNA molecular identifiers.

As regards this clonotype: What this receptor recognizes is not known. A read error may produce the germline difference seen at one junction end.

The library was made by 5' RACE. The listed sequencing device is Illumina HiSeq 2500. The second PCR ran for roughly 6 to 11 cycles and used a J-beta primer mix along with a sample-barcoded 5' primer. A unique molecular identifier was introduced onto each TCR beta cDNA molecule by a template-switch 5' adaptor carrying 12 random nucleotides. Each sample yielded at least 2.5 million CDR3-containing paired-end reads. First-strand cDNA was synthesized from all RNA with the Mint cDNA synthesis kit, primed by a TRBC-specific oligonucleotide. Following uracil-DNA glycosylase treatment, a first 18-cycle PCR with universal primers M1SS and BC2_uni_R was performed on all cDNA. Per the source publication's procedure: Normalization of each sample was performed by random selection of 1 million high-quality reads, each carrying a distinct molecular identifier. Instead of being binned into consensus sequences, reads with shared molecular identifiers were discarded. MiTCR, with a Q25 quality threshold and the strictest error-elimination algorithm, was used for CDR3 identification, clonotype clustering and error correction. A nonparametric unseen species model using Euler transformation provided a lower-bound estimate of total TCR beta diversity. TCRdb cleaned the public reads at Q25 with fastp, built clones with MiXCR and kept in-frame beta chains. Each record represents a unique CDR3 protein, reported with the most common genes and DNA among its rows. The V and J calls shown here were made by TCRdb, not taken from the authors' results. This sample holds 1.5 million to 2 million distinct CDR3 sequences; about 31% were observed only once. The ten largest clonotypes hold around 10% of the sample.

Taken from cysteine to phenylalanine, the CDR3 has 13 residues. Just CDR3 DNA is preserved here, 39 bases in frame from base 1. The germline V gene (reference sequence) yields DFQATT for CDR1 and SNEGSKA for CDR2. Here is what the overall study found, with its caveats: Observed TCR beta diversity per million T cells fell roughly linearly with age, and a significant reduction was already apparent by age about 43. Compared with the aged group, more naive CD4+ T cells, fewer expanded clones and increased TCR diversity were shown by the long-lived group, suggesting age selection. The percentage of naive T cells measured by flow cytometry correlated strongly with observed TCR beta diversity. Since profiling was done on bulk unsorted PBMCs, naive and antigen-experienced compartments could not be conclusively compared. Estimates of total diversity based on one million sequenced T cells were considered lower bounds and underestimates. The CMV infection status of donors was not known, potentially confounding age-related changes in expanded clonotypes.

The donors were about 40 Caucasian individuals from Russia, aged 6 to 90 years, who were systemically healthy. Approximately 9.7 milliliters of peripheral blood were drawn from each donor into EDTA-treated Vacutainer tubes. Ficoll-Paque density-gradient centrifugation was used to isolate PBMCs, with at least 7 million obtained per sample. Trizol reagent was used to extract total RNA from the PBMCs, yielding at least 5 micrograms per sample. Naive CD45RAhigh/CD27high T cell percentages were measured by flow cytometry on a PBMC aliquot from every donor. The sample consisted of blood. The clonotype originates from a woman in her twenties or thirties in good health. The chain couples TRBV20-1 to TRBJ1-2; tentative D gene TRBD1, with 6 bases matching. The CDR3 reads as follows: CSARLFRGGGYIF. The sequenced DNA is TGCAGTGCTAGGTTGTTCAGGGGCGGTGGCTACATCTTC.